A selection of T cell receptor beta chains follows, all from one sample in a study of Ad26.COV2.S vaccination and SARS-CoV-2 variants. Only in-frame clones appear in the TCRdb table, and some are missing; sequencing was by immunoSEQ multiplex PCR. Among approximately 450,000 clones, roughly 90% were seen once, and the ten largest hold 10% to 15%. The material sequenced was peripheral blood, taken in a trial of Ad26.COV2.S vaccine versus placebo. The receptors here all came from a person between 18 and 65 years old who received the Ad26.COV2.S COVID-19 vaccine or a placebo. CDR3s include the opening cysteine and the closing phenylalanine or tryptophan. D genes are given only for firm matches.

j_call: TRBJ2-7; d_call: .; v_call: TRBV6-2/TRBV6-3; cdr3_aa: CASSYSSSSYEQYF
j_call: TRBJ2-7; d_call: TRBD2; v_call: TRBV14; cdr3_aa: CASSQVGLNHEQYF
j_call: TRBJ2-2; d_call: TRBD1; v_call: TRBV7-3; cdr3_aa: CASSDPGQAVTGELFF
j_call: TRBJ2-1; d_call: .; v_call: TRBV5-1; cdr3_aa: CASSLAGGVNEQFF
j_call: TRBJ1-5; d_call: TRBD1; v_call: TRBV6-2/TRBV6-3; cdr3_aa: CASSRTGLQPQHF
j_call: TRBJ2-7; d_call: .; v_call: TRBV28; cdr3_aa: CASSLVMGLTYEQYF
j_call: TRBJ1-4; d_call: .; v_call: TRBV20-1; cdr3_aa: CSSRRNEKLFF
j_call: TRBJ1-2; d_call: .; v_call: TRBV29-1; cdr3_aa: CSVETENYGYTF
j_call: TRBJ1-6; d_call: .; v_call: TRBV19; cdr3_aa: CASRNMDNSPLHF
j_call: TRBJ1-6; d_call: .; v_call: TRBV9; cdr3_aa: CASSVGDQYNSPLHF
j_call: TRBJ1-1; d_call: .; v_call: TRBV12-3/TRBV12-4; cdr3_aa: CASSHAVHTEAFF
j_call: TRBJ2-1; d_call: TRBD1; v_call: TRBV18; cdr3_aa: CASSPDRVRNEQFF
j_call: TRBJ1-2; d_call: .; v_call: TRBV6-1; cdr3_aa: CASSEGDGGLYGYTF
j_call: TRBJ2-2; d_call: .; v_call: TRBV5-1; cdr3_aa: CASSLQKAGELFF
j_call: TRBJ2-5; d_call: TRBD2; v_call: TRBV30; cdr3_aa: CAWHKRTSGHQETQYF
j_call: TRBJ2-1; d_call: .; v_call: TRBV7-2; cdr3_aa: CASSLLIAGNEQFF
j_call: TRBJ2-7; d_call: .; v_call: TRBV5-1; cdr3_aa: CASSLAGEQYF
j_call: TRBJ1-2; d_call: .; v_call: TRBV28; cdr3_aa: CASSLLGGYTF
j_call: TRBJ2-7; d_call: .; v_call: TRBV9; cdr3_aa: CASSVYAGTYEQYF
j_call: TRBJ2-3; d_call: TRBD1; v_call: TRBV19; cdr3_aa: CASSTPDRVTQYF
j_call: TRBJ2-1; d_call: .; v_call: TRBV2; cdr3_aa: CASSEAYEQFF
j_call: TRBJ2-5; d_call: .; v_call: TRBV5-4; cdr3_aa: CASSLVVVGQETQYF
j_call: TRBJ2-1; d_call: .; v_call: TRBV6-5; cdr3_aa: CASTTYSYNEQFF
j_call: TRBJ2-5; d_call: TRBD2; v_call: TRBV6-2/TRBV6-3; cdr3_aa: CASSRGTSGRVTQYF
j_call: TRBJ1-4; d_call: .; v_call: TRBV24-1; cdr3_aa: CATSANSGPQATNEKLFF
j_call: TRBJ2-1; d_call: .; v_call: TRBV4-3; cdr3_aa: CASSQDRSSYNEQFF
j_call: TRBJ2-5; d_call: .; v_call: TRBV7-9; cdr3_aa: CASKPTTGGQTQYF
j_call: TRBJ2-3; d_call: .; v_call: TRBV6-6; cdr3_aa: CASRTNERDTQYF
j_call: TRBJ1-6; d_call: .; v_call: TRBV27; cdr3_aa: CASSLLSPREIGSPLHF
j_call: TRBJ2-2; d_call: .; v_call: TRBV4-2; cdr3_aa: CASSQDIGDTGELFF
j_call: TRBJ2-1; d_call: TRBD2; v_call: TRBV5-4; cdr3_aa: CASSLVGLAGVGSYNEQFF